This TCR beta chain was sequenced in a study of cytomegalovirus exposure and HLA in healthy donors. Study as a whole: Counted in an early data release were roughly 81 million unique TCRs from HLA-typed donors. Findings of the study overall: Later analysis suggested links between common viral pathogens and several top significant clusters.

Trimming removed 2 bases from V and 9 bases from J; junction bases left unmatched: 14. Germline CDR1 and CDR2: SGHDT and YYEEEE. The CDR3 runs 17 residues. 13 Jbeta primers and 60 Vbeta primers were used for the PCR. Profiled with immunoSEQ multiplex PCR; TCRdb holds only in-frame clones, not every one. The repertoire holds some 76,000 clones, roughly 70% seen once, with 4.9% in the top ten. In the case of this clone: The target antigen is unknown.

Sequencing was done on a sample of PBMCs. The chain has TRBV5-6 and TRBJ1-2; 12 positions match TRBD1. The receptor was isolated from a man between 60 and 75 years old in good health and CMV-seropositive. The CDR3 here is CASSFPGQGAGRSSYTF. Written as DNA, the CDR3 is TGTGCCAGCAGCTTCCCGGGACAGGGGGCCGGGAGATCGAGCTACACCTTC. Based on the CDR3 plus reference TRBV5-6 and TRBJ1-2, the full variable domain is DAGVTQSPTHLIKTRGQQVTLRCSPKSGHDTVSWYQQALGQGPQFIFQYYEEEERQRGNFPDRFSGHQFPNYSSELNVNALLLGDSALYLCASSFPGQGAGRSSYTFGSGTRLTVV.